This is a list of T cell receptor beta chains from one sample in a study of lymphopenia after photon versus proton radiotherapy. Assay: immunoSEQ multiplex PCR; the TCRdb copy retains only in-frame clones and omits some. The sample contains approximately 17,000 clones, 88% of which appear only once. The sequences come from peripheral blood, collected from a patient treated with proton-based radiotherapy. These TCRs come from a woman between 55 and 75 years old with cholangiocarcinoma. Some clones in this sample may be carry-over from other donors' samples. Each CDR3 is given with its conserved first and last residue. Each record gives: J gene, clone size, V gene, D gene, CDR3 protein. A D gene is named only where the DNA matches it firmly. Rows may omit the clone size; those that give it use once, few, many or a size class.

TRBJ2-2 - TRBV29-1 - CSGGLGNANTGELFF
TRBJ2-1 - TRBV6-6 - CASSYPGNRPNEQFF
TRBJ1-3 - TRBV9 - CASSVTVSSGNTIYF
TRBJ2-7 - TRBV29-1 TRBD1 CSVGTGGSNEQYF
TRBJ2-3 - TRBV14 - CASSQDKRGDTQYF
TRBJ2-7 - TRBV7-2 TRBD2 CASSLRGLAGAREQYF
TRBJ2-2 - TRBV15 - CATSSLNRNTGELFF
TRBJ1-2 - TRBV2 - CASRGGYTF
TRBJ1-1 - TRBV11-3 - CASSFSSNTEAFF
TRBJ2-1 - TRBV2 TRBD1 CASTGQVNNEQFF
TRBJ1-2 - TRBV15 - CATSGGGLYGYTF
TRBJ2-7 once TRBV9 TRBD2 CASSVDSGGLHSYEQYF
- - TRBV7-4 TRBD1 CASSTGTGVYEQYF
TRBJ2-7 once TRBV19 TRBD1 CASSRGGTSYEQYF
TRBJ2-4 - TRBV2 - CASSRGGAGNIQYF
TRBJ2-3 once TRBV5-4 - CASSLFYAVTDTQYF
TRBJ1-1 - TRBV7-6 - CASSSRSGQQNTEAFF
TRBJ2-7 - TRBV6-1 - CASSEGGVAYEQYF
TRBJ2-7 - TRBV7-6 - CASSSPLSGLPRTYEQYF
TRBJ2-1 - TRBV7-3 TRBD2 CASSLRASGVNEQFF
TRBJ2-7 - TRBV11-2 TRBD2 CASSLAGALDEQYF
TRBJ2-5 - TRBV4-2 TRBD1 CASSQEQGVQETQYF
TRBJ2-5 - TRBV5-8 - CASSYLASETQYF